This T cell receptor (beta chain) came from a study of cytomegalovirus exposure and HLA in healthy donors. Across the whole study: About 83 million unique TCRs from HLA-typed donors made up an early data release. The study, taken as a whole, reports: An assumption of roughly uniform sequencing depth across donors underlay the presence/absence analyses. Highest at DRB1 and lowest at HLA-C, TCR association rates differed among HLA loci in a later analysis.

V shed 5 bases and J 5 bases; nucleotides not matched to a gene: 8. This CDR3 has 14 amino acids. The germline gives CDR1 SGHVS, CDR2 FNYEAQ. Concerning this clone itself: Its antigen is undetermined.

All the people who gave samples were healthy bone marrow donors. Researchers ran the PCR with 60 Vbeta and 13 Jbeta primers. Here immunoSEQ multiplex PCR was the method, and the copy in TCRdb shows in-frame clones only, minus some. Of about 120,000 clones in the sample, roughly 72% were seen once. The source material was PBMCs. This TCR was recovered from a woman between 45 and 65 years old in good health and CMV-seropositive. The rearrangement uses TRBV7-6 and TRBJ1-2; TRBD1 aligns across 7 bases. The CDR3 reads CASSLRTGDYGYTF. In DNA form, the CDR3 reads TGTGCCAGCAGCCTCAGGACAGGCGATTATGGCTACACCTTC.